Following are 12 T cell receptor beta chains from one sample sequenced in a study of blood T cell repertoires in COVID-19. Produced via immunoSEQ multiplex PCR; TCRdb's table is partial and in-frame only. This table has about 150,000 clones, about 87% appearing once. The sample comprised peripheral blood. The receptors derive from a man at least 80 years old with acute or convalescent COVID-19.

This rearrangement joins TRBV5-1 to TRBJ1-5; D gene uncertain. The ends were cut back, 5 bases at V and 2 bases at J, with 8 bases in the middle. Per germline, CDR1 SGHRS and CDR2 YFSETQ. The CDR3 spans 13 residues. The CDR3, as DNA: TGCGCCAGCAGTTCAGGCGGCAATCAGCCCCAGCATTTT. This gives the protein CASSSGGNQPQHF.

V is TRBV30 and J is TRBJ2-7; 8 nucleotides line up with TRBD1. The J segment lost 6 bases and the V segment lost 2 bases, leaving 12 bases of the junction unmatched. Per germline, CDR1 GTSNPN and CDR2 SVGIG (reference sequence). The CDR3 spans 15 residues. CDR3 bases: TGTGCCTGGAGTCACAGACAGGGGCCGATTGCCGAGCAGTACTTC. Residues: CAWSHRQGPIAEQYF.

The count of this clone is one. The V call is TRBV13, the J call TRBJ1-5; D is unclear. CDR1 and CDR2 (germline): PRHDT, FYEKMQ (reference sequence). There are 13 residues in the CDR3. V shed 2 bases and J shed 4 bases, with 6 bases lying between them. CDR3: CASSLSRNQPQHF. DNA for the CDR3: TGTGCCAGCAGCTTAAGCCGGAATCAGCCCCAGCATTTT.

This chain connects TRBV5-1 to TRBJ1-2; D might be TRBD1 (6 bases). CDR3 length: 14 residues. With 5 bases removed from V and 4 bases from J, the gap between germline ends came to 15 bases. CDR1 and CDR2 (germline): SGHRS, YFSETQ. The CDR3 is CASRGGDYGYGYTF. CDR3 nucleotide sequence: TGCGCCAGCAGAGGGGGGGACTATGGCTATGGCTACACCTTC.

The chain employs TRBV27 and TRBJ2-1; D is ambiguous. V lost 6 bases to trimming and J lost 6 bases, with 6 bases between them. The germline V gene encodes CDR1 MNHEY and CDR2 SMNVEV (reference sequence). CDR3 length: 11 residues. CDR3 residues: CASRVSNEQFF. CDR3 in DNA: TGTGCCAGCAGGGTCAGCAATGAGCAGTTCTTC.

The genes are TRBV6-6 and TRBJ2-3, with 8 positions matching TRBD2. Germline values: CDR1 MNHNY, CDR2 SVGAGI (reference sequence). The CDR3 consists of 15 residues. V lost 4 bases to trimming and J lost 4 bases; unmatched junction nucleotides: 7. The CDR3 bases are TGTGCCAGCAGTTTGGGAGCGGGAGCGGCAGATACGCAGTATTTT. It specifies CASSLGAGAADTQYF.

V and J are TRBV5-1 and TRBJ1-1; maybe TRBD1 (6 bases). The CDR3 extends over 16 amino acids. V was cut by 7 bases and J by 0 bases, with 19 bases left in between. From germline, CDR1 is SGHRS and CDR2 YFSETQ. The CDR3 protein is CASLRDILIMNTEAFF. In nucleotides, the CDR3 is TGCGCCAGCCTCCGGGACATATTAATCATGAACACTGAAGCTTTCTTT.

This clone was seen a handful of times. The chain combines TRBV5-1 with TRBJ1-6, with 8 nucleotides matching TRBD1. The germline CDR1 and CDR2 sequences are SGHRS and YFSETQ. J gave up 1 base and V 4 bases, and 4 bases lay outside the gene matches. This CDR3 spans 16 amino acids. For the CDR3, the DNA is TGCGCCAGCAGCCCCGGACAGGGTTCCTATAATTCACCCCTCCACTTT. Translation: CASSPGQGSYNSPLHF.

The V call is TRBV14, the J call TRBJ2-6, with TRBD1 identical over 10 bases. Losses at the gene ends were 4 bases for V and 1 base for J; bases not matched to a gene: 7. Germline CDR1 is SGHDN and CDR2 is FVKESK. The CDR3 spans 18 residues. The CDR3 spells CASSPWGQGSSGANVLTF. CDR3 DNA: TGTGCCAGCAGCCCCTGGGGACAGGGGTCTTCTGGGGCCAACGTCCTGACTTTC.

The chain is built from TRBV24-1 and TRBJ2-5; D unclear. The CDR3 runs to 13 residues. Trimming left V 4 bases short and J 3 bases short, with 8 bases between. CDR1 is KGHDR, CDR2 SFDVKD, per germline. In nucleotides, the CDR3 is TGTGCCACCAGTGACCCCGACAAAGAGACCCAGTACTTC. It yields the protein CATSDPDKETQYF.

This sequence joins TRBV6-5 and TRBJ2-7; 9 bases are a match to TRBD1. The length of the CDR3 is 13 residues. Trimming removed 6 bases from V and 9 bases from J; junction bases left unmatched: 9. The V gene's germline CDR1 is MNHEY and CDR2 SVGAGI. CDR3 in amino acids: CASRGDRVQLQYF. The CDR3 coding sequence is TGTGCCAGCAGGGGGGACAGGGTCCAACTGCAGTACTTC.

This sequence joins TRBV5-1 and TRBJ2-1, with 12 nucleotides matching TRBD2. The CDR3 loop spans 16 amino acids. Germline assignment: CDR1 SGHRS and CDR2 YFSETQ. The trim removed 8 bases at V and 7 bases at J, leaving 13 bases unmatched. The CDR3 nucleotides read TGCGCCAGTTCTAAACCGGGACTAGCGGGTCTGAATGAGCAGTTCTTC. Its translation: CASSKPGLAGLNEQFF.